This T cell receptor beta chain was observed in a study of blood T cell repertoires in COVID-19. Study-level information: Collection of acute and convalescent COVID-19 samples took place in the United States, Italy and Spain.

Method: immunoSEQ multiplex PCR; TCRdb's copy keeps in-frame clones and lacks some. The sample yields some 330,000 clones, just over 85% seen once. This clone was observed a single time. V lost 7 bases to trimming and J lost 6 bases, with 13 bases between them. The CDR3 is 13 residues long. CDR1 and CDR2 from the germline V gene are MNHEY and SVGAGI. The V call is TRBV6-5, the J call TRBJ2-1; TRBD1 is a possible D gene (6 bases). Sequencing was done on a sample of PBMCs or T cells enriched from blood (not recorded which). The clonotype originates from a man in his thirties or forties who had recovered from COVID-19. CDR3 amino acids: CASTPRGSNEQFF. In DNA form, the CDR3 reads TGTGCCAGCACCCCGAGGGGGTCCAATGAGCAGTTCTTC.